This TCR beta chain originates from a study of CD8+CD57+ T cells in acquired aplastic anemia. This clonotype occurred a few times. An expansion of CD8+CD57+ cells by flow cytometry had been shown in patients chosen for sequencing. For CDR3 and TCR beta VDJ profiling, genomic DNA was the template used. MiXCR, run by TCRdb on the reads, gives a single entry per CDR3 protein. The table records a few hundred thousand distinct CDR3 sequences, around a third of them present only once. Germline V gene lookup returns CDR1 SGHAT and CDR2 FQDESV (reference sequence). CDR3 size: 15 residues. Trimming at V came to 3 bases and at J to 8 bases, leaving 8 bases not matched to a gene.

The specimen sequenced was sorted CD4+, CD8+, or CD8+CD57+ T cells (not recorded which) from PBMCs. This sequence joins TRBV11-1 and TRBJ2-1, with 9 nucleotides matching TRBD2. The TCR originated in a human donor with aplastic anemia. DNA for the CDR3: TGTGCCAGCAGCTTTATGCGGGGGGGCTGGGATGAGCAGTTCTTC. It specifies CASSFMRGGWDEQFF.